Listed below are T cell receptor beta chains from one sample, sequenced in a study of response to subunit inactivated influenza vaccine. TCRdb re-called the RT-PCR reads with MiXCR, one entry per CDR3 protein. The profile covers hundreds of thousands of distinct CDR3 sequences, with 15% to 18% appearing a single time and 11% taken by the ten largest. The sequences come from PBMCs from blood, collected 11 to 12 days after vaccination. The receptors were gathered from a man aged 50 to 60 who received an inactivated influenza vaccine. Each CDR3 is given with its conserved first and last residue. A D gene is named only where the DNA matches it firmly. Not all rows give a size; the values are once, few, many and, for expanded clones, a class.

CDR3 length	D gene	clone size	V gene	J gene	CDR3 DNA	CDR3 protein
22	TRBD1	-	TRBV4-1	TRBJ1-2	TGCGCCAGCAGCCAAGGGGGACTACGACTCCCGGGACAGGGGCCCTCTAACTATGGCTACACCTTC	CASSQGGLRLPGQGPSNYGYTF
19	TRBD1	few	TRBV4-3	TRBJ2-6	TGCGCCAGCAGCCACCTACAGGACAGGGTCCACTCTGGGGCCAACGTCCTGACTTTC	CASSHLQDRVHSGANVLTF
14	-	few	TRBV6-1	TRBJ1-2	TGTGCCAGCTCACGCGGGGGAACTAACTATGGCTACACCTTC	CASSRGGTNYGYTF
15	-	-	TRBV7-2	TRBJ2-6	TGTGCCAGCAGCGCAGGGGAAGGAGGGGCCAACGTCCTGACTTTC	CASSAGEGGANVLTF
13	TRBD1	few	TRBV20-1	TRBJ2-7	TGCAGTGCGTTAACAGGGGCCCCCTACGAGCAGTACTTC	CSALTGAPYEQYF
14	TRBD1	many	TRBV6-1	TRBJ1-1	TGTGCCAGCAGGGGGGACAGCCCCTTCACTGAAGCTTTCTTT	CASRGDSPFTEAFF
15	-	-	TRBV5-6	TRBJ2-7	TGTGCCAGCAGCTTAAGCCCCAGGGAAGTGGACGAGCAGTACTTC	CASSLSPREVDEQYF
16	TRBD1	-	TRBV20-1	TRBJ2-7	TGCAGTGCTAGAGATCGGGACAGGGTGATCTCCTACGAGCAGTACTTC	CSARDRDRVISYEQYF
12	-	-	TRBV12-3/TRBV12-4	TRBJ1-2	TGTGCCAGCAGGAAGCTATTATATGGCTACACCTTC	CASRKLLYGYTF
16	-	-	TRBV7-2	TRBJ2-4	TGTGCCAGCAGCTTATCGGCCTCCCTAGCCAAAAACATTCAGTACTTC	CASSLSASLAKNIQYF
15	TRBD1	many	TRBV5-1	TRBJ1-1	TGCGCCAGCAGCTTGGCCGGGACAGGGTTCACTGAAGCTTTCTTT	CASSLAGTGFTEAFF
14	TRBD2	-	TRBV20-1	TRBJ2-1	TGCAGTGCTGCCGTAGCGGGAGGGCCGATTGAGCAGTTCTTC	CSAAVAGGPIEQFF
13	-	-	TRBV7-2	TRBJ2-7	TGTGCCAGCAGTAATGAATTTTCAGGGTCGCAGTACTTC	CASSNEFSGSQYF
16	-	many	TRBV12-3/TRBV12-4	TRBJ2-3	TGTGCCAGCAGTTTAGTTGGTAGCCGGGCTTCAGATACGCAGTATTTT	CASSLVGSRASDTQYF
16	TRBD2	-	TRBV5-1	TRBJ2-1	TGCGCCAGCAGCGGTGGGCTAGCGGGAGGGCGGAATGAGCAGTTCTTC	CASSGGLAGGRNEQFF
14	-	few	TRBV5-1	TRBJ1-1	TGCGCCAGCAGCTGGATAGAAAGGGGGACTGAAGCTTTCTTT	CASSWIERGTEAFF
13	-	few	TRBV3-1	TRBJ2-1	TGTGCCAGCAGCCAAGATCTGGGAGGTGAGCAGTTCTTC	CASSQDLGGEQFF
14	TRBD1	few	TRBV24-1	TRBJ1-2	TGTGCCACCAACAATGGACAGGGCACCTATGGCTACACCTTC	CATNNGQGTYGYTF
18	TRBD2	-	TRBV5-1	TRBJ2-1	TGCGCCAGCAGCTTGGCCCAGGGCGGGAGGAAGACCTACAATGAGCAGTTCTTC	CASSLAQGGRKTYNEQFF
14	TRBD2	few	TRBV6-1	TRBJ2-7	TGTGCCAGCTCCCGGGGAGGGAAGGCCTACGAGCAGTACTTC	CASSRGGKAYEQYF
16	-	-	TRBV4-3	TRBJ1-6	TGCGCCAGCAGCCAAGATCCCAGGGCTGGTAATTCACCCCTCCACTTT	CASSQDPRAGNSPLHF
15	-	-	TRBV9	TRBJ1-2	TGTGCCAGCAGCTTGGGTGTGAACAGGGACTATGGCTACACCTTC	CASSLGVNRDYGYTF
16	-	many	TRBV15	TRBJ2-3	TGTGCCACCAGCAGAGAGGGCAGCGTGGGCACAGATACGCAGTATTTT	CATSREGSVGTDTQYF
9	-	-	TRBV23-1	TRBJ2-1	TGCGCCAGAGGGACCCGAGATCACTTC	CARGTRDHF
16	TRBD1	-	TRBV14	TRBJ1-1	TGTGCCAGCAGCCAACTACCCGGGACAGGGATCACTGAAGCTTTCTTT	CASSQLPGTGITEAFF
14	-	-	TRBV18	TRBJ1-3	TGTGCCAGCTCACGACAGGCGCGAGGAAACACCATATATTTT	CASSRQARGNTIYF
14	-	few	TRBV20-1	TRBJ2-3	TGCAGTGCTAGAGAGGGTAGCAGGAAAGATACGCAGTATTTT	CSAREGSRKDTQYF
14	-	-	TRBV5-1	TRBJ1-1	TGCGCCAGCAGCGGGAACAGGGCTGATACTGAAGCTTTCTTT	CASSGNRADTEAFF
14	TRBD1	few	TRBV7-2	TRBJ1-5	TGTGCCAGCAGCATTGGACAGGGGAATCAGCCCCAGCATTTT	CASSIGQGNQPQHF
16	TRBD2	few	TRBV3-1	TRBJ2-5	TGTGCCAGCAGCCACGGACTAGCGGGATTCGGAGAGACCCAGTACTTC	CASSHGLAGFGETQYF
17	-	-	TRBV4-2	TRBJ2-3	TGTGCCAGCAGCCAAGATATAAGCTATGACAAACCAGATACGCAGTATTTT	CASSQDISYDKPDTQYF
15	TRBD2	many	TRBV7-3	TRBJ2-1	TGTGCCAGCAGCTTTTCGGCGGGAGGATACAATGAGCAGTTCTTC	CASSFSAGGYNEQFF
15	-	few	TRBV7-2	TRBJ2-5	TGTGCCAGCAGCTTAGTACCCATGGCCCCAGAGACCCAGTACTTC	CASSLVPMAPETQYF
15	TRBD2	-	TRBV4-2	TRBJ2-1	TGTGCCAGCAGGGAAACTAGCGCCTCCTACAATGAGCAGTTCTTC	CASRETSASYNEQFF
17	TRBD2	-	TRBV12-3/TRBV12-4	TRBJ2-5	TGTGCCAGCAGAACCGGGACTAGCCGCCCCTTCCAAGAGACCCAGTACTTC	CASRTGTSRPFQETQYF
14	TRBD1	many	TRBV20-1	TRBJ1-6	TGCAGTGCTGAAATGGCAGGGGGGCATTCACCCCTCCACTTT	CSAEMAGGHSPLHF